Sequencing of this TCR beta chain was carried out in a study of cytomegalovirus exposure and HLA in healthy donors. Of note for this clone: The target antigen is unknown.

This CDR3 contains 14 residues. Trimming took 0 bases from V and 9 from J, leaving 10 bases between them. Study-wide points: TCR beta V- and J-gene trimming was later associated with a missense DCLRE1C variant.

PCR employed 60 Vbeta and 13 Jbeta primers. The method was immunoSEQ multiplex PCR; TCRdb's version includes in-frame clones alone and lacks a portion of them. The table includes some 120,000 clones, 75% to 85% detected once. This rearrangement joins TRBV5-7 to TRBJ1-6; D ambiguous. TRBV5-7 belongs to the ORF category, with a function that is uncertain. The source is a male donor in good health and CMV-seronegative. Material: PBMCs. The CDR3 DNA follows: TGTGCCAGCAGCTTGGATCTAGGACTTTCACCCCTCCACTTT. It is translated as CASSLDLGLSPLHF.